This T cell receptor (beta chain) was sequenced during a study of Graves' ophthalmopathy and Graves' hyperthyroidism. Looking at the study overall: Ahead of any treatment, peripheral blood was obtained at the initial diagnosis.

Study results and caveats: Blood also contained most of the expanded thyroid clonotypes above 0.001 frequency.

From RNA, the CDR3 regions of TCR beta chains were amplified and sequenced. The first round was an RT-PCR with HTBI primers, and the second round was a multiplex PCR. Using its own MiXCR run on the multiplex PCR reads, TCRdb lists one record per CDR3 protein. The profile shows about 200,000 distinct CDR3 sequences, approximately 28% of them singletons. As regards this clonotype: The antigen is not known.

The CDR3 consists of 18 residues. V dropped 5 bases and J dropped 2; count of bases not matched to a gene: 15. This chain uses TRBV12-3 or TRBV12-4 with TRBJ2-7, with 10 bases lining up with TRBD1. Sequences were obtained from peripheral blood. The receptor comes from a man aged 50-60 years with Graves' ophthalmopathy. In nucleotides, the CDR3 is TGTGCCAGCAGTCCCGGGACAGGGGACCTCACCTCAACCTACGAGCAGTACTTC. It codes for CASSPGTGDLTSTYEQYF.